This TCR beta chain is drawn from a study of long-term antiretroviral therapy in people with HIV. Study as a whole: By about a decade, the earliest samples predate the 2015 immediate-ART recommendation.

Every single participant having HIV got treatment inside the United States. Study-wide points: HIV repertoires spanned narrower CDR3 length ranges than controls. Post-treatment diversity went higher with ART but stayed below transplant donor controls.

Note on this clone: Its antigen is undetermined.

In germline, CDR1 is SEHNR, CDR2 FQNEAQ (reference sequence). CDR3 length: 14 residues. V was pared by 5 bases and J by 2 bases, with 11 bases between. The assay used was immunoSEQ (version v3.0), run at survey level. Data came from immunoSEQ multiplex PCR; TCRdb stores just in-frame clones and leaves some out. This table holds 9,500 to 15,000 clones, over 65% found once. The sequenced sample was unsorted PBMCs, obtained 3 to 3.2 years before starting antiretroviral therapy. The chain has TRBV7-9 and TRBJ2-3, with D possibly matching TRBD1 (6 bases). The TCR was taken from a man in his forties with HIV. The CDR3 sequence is CASSTTGNTDTQYF. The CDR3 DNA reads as TGTGCCAGCAGCACAACAGGGAACACAGATACGCAGTATTTT.